This T cell receptor beta chain comes out of a study of blood T cell repertoires in COVID-19. Per the germline V gene, CDR1 is SGHDN and CDR2 is FVKESK. The CDR3 totals 14 residues. V lost 0 bases and J 0 bases, leaving 5 bases between the germline ends. The table came from immunoSEQ multiplex PCR; TCRdb's copy has only in-frame clones and leaves some out. The sample shows about 110,000 clones, approximately 82% of them seen only once. This chain joins TRBV14 and TRBJ1-1; D is uncertain. This TCR came from a woman aged 55-69 years with acute or convalescent COVID-19. The sample comprised peripheral blood. The DNA of the CDR3 is TGTGCCAGCAGCCAAGATCTCTTGAACACTGAAGCTTTCTTT. Its translation is CASSQDLLNTEAFF.